Listed below are T cell receptor beta chains from one sample, sequenced in a study of prognosis after radiotherapy for stage I lung cancer. TCRdb independently ran MiXCR on the multiplex PCR reads; one entry per CDR3 protein. The sample shows 20,000 to 25,000 distinct CDR3 sequences, less than 50% of them seen only once. The sequencing used PBMCs, collected before or after stereotactic body radiation therapy (not recorded which). The receptors come from a donor of 50 years or more with non-small cell lung cancer. CDR3s include the opening cysteine and the closing phenylalanine or tryptophan. D genes are given only for firm matches. Size is stated for part of the rows, as once, few or many counts, or as a class when the clone is expanded.

once,TRBV6-1,TRBJ2-5,NA,TGTGCCAGCAGTCCCGCCGACGAGACCCAGTACTTC,CASSPADETQYF
NA,TRBV5-1,TRBJ1-1,NA,TGCGCCAGCAGGCAGTGGAACACTGAAGCTTTCTTT,CASRQWNTEAFF
many,TRBV5-1,TRBJ2-5,NA,TGCGCCAGCAGCTTAATTGGGGTAGGAGAGACCCAGTACTTC,CASSLIGVGETQYF
many,TRBV27,TRBJ2-1,NA,TGTGCCAGCAGTAACACGCAGGGAGGCAATGAGCAGTTCTTC,CASSNTQGGNEQFF
NA,TRBV4-1,TRBJ1-1,NA,TGCGCCAGCAGCCCCTCGAGTAGGTGGCACACTGAAGCTTTCTTT,CASSPSSRWHTEAFF
NA,TRBV19,TRBJ1-5,NA,TGTGCCAGTAGTATAGGGCCCAATCAGCCCCAGCATTTT,CASSIGPNQPQHF
few,TRBV6-4,TRBJ2-3,TRBD2,TGTGCCAGCAGTGAGGCTAGCGGGAGCACAGATACGCAGTATTTT,CASSEASGSTDTQYF
NA,TRBV12-3/TRBV12-4,TRBJ2-3,TRBD2,TGTGCCAGCAGTTTGGCGGGAGGCGGTCAGCCCCAGTATTTT,CASSLAGGGQPQYF
medium-sized,TRBV6-1,TRBJ2-7,TRBD1,TGTGCCAGCAGTGAAGGACTTGCCGGGACAGGGGTTAACGAGCAGTACTTC,CASSEGLAGTGVNEQYF
many,TRBV18,TRBJ2-1,TRBD1,TGTGCCAGCTCAGGAAGACAGGGGCGTCTCGATGAGCAGTTCTTC,CASSGRQGRLDEQFF
NA,TRBV7-8,TRBJ1-3,NA,TGTGCCGGCAGCTCCCTCTCCGTAAACACCATATATTTT,CAGSSLSVNTIYF
NA,TRBV27,TRBJ2-2,NA,TGTGCCAGCAGTTTATCGGTCTCCGGGGAGCTGTTTTTT,CASSLSVSGELFF
NA,TRBV6-1,TRBJ2-3,TRBD1,TGTGCCAGCAGTGAAGGACAGGGCCTCACAGATACGCAGTATTTT,CASSEGQGLTDTQYF
NA,TRBV6-1,TRBJ1-6,NA,TGTGCCAGCAGCCAAGATGCAGGGTTAGGCTCACACCTCCACTTT,CASSQDAGLGSHLHF
NA,TRBV30,TRBJ1-5,TRBD1,TGTGCCTGGCCTAGGGGACAGGGGTGGATTATTAGCAATCAGCCCCAGCATTTT,CAWPRGQGWIISNQPQHF
NA,TRBV6-1,TRBJ2-2,NA,TGTGCCAGCATCTTAGGGACGAACACCGGGGAGCTGTTTTTT,CASILGTNTGELFF
NA,TRBV11-2,TRBJ2-1,TRBD2,TGTGCCAGCAGCATCCGGGAGGGCCTCTACAATGAGCAGTTCTTC,CASSIREGLYNEQFF
many,TRBV19,TRBJ2-7,NA,TGTGCCAGTAGTATATCGACTGGGACCCTCCAGCAGTACTTC,CASSISTGTLQQYF
NA,TRBV6-1,TRBJ1-6,NA,TGTGCCAGCAGTGAATGCTCAGGGCTACCAAGATCACCCCTCCACTTT,CASSECSGLPRSPLHF
many,TRBV4-1,TRBJ2-3,TRBD2,TGCGCCAGCAGCCAAGAATGGGGACTAGCGGGAGGGCCCGGGGATACGCAGTATTTT,CASSQEWGLAGGPGDTQYF
many,TRBV6-1,TRBJ2-3,TRBD2,TGTGCCAGCAGTACTAGCGGGGGAACACGAAGCACAGATACGCAGTATTTT,CASSTSGGTRSTDTQYF
medium-sized,TRBV12-3/TRBV12-4,TRBJ2-7,NA,TGTGCCAGCAGCCTTGACAGGCACCCTTCCTACGAGCAGTACTTC,CASSLDRHPSYEQYF
many,TRBV4-3,TRBJ1-6,NA,TGCGCCAGCAGCATAGATAATTCACCCCTCCACTTT,CASSIDNSPLHF